Sequencing of this T cell receptor beta chain was carried out in a study of blood T cells in healthy people across ages. This CDR3 region has 13 residues. CDR1 ENHRY and CDR2 SYGVKD come from the germline V gene. V lost 3 bases and J 1 base, leaving 6 bases between the germline ends. Together with a sample-barcoded 5' primer, a J-beta primer mix was included in a second PCR lasting roughly 6 to 12 cycles. Each CDR3 protein is one row after TCRdb ran MiXCR on the 5' RACE reads. Of around 1,600,000 distinct CDR3 sequences listed, under 55% are singletons. The V call is TRBV10-3, the J call TRBJ1-1; no definite D call. This clonotype was obtained from a woman younger than 35 in good health. The sample comprised blood. The CDR3 protein is CAISERENTEAFF. In nucleotides, the CDR3 is TGTGCCATCAGTGAACGGGAGAACACTGAAGCTTTCTTT.